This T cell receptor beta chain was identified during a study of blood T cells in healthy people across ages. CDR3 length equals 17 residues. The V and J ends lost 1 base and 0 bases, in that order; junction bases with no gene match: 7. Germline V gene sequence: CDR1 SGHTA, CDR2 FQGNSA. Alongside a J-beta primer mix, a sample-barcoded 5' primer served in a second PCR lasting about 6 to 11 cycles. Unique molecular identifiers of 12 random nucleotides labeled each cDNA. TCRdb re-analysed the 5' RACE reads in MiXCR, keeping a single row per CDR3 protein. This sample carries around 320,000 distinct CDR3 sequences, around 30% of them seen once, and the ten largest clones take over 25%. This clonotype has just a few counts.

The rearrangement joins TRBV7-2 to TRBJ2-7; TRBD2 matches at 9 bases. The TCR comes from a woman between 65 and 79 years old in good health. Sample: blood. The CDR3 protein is CASSLGRGSGSSYEQYF. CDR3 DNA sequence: TGTGCCAGCAGCTTAGGCAGAGGTAGCGGGAGCTCCTACGAGCAGTACTTC.